This T cell receptor (beta chain) was identified during a study of T cell changes during pregnancy in multiple sclerosis. Only in-frame clones appear in the TCRdb table, and some are missing; sequencing was by immunoSEQ multiplex PCR. The sample consists of some 67,000 clones, about 92% of them appearing once. The sequence was obtained from a female donor with multiple sclerosis, enrolled in a pregnancy study. Here the sequenced sample was peripheral blood, taken after pregnancy.

The CDR3 nucleotides read TGTGCCAGCAGGGGGCAGGGCAACGAGCAGTACTTC. This translates into CASRGQGNEQYF. J is TRBJ2-7 and V is TRBV6-6, with D tentatively TRBD1 (5 bases). Germline CDR1 is MNHNY and CDR2 is SVGAGI (reference sequence). Between the trimmed V and J ends, which lost 6 bases and 5 bases, there was a span of 11 bases. This CDR3 spans 12 amino acids.